This note documents a single TCR beta chain sequence. Its antigen is unknown. This specimen belongs to a study of CD8 T cell repertoires and HIV-1 epitope variants. Study-wide context: Cultures ran less than 12 days, with IL-2, IL-7 and IL-15 added on days 3 and 7.

CDR1 is PRHDT and CDR2 is FYEKMQ in the germline V gene (reference sequence). The CDR3 is 13 amino acids. The germline V and J ends were trimmed by 1 base and 5 bases, with 5 bases remaining between them. Produced via immunoSEQ multiplex PCR; TCRdb's table is partial and in-frame only. The table shows some 6,000 clones, with about two thirds occurring only once. This chain links TRBV13 with TRBJ1-4; a weak D match, TRBD1 (5 bases). The receptor was isolated from a male donor with HIV. The sample comprised cultured CD8+ T cells derived from PBMCs. CDR3 loop: CASSLEGNEKLFF. The CDR3 coding sequence is TGTGCCAGCAGCTTAGAGGGGAATGAAAAACTGTTTTTT.